A single sample is the source of the 3 T cell receptor beta chains below, sequenced in a study of blood T cell repertoires in COVID-19. Clones were sequenced by immunoSEQ multiplex PCR, and TCRdb holds only the in-frame ones, with some missing. This sample has 160,000 or so clones, with about 85% found just once. Material: peripheral blood. These receptors all come from a woman between 50 and 59 years old with COVID-19, enrolled during active disease.

The chain joins TRBV19 to TRBJ2-1; the D gene is possibly TRBD1 (5 bases). V lost 11 bases and J 5 bases, leaving 13 bases between the germline ends. CDR1 LNHDA and CDR2 SQIVND come from the germline V gene (reference sequence). The CDR3 covers 12 residues. Here the CDR3 DNA reads TGTGCCGTGGCTGGGGCCCACAATGAGCAGTTCTTC. It yields the protein CAVAGAHNEQFF. Complete variable domain (other parts from reference TRBV19 and TRBJ2-1): DGGITQSPKYLFRKEGQNVTLSCEQNLNHDAMYWYRQDPGQGLRLIYYSQIVNDFQKGDIAEGYSVSREKKESFPLTVTSAQKNPTAFYLCAVAGAHNEQFFGPGTRLTVL.

This chain joins TRBV7-3 and TRBJ2-1, with TRBD2 matching over 9 bases. This CDR3 is 15 amino acids long. V lost 5 bases to trimming and J lost 6 bases; unmatched junction nucleotides: 8. Germline-derived CDR1 and CDR2 are SGHTA and FQGTGA. The CDR3 DNA follows: TGTGCCAGCAGCACCATAGCGGGGGCCCGCAATGAGCAGTTCTTC. It codes for CASSTIAGARNEQFF. The entire variable domain, with the rest obtained from reference TRBV7-3 and TRBJ2-1, is as follows: GAGVSQTPSNKVTEKGKYVELRCDPISGHTALYWYRQSLGQGPEFLIYFQGTGAADDSGLPNDRFFAVRPEGSVSTLKIQRTERGDSAVYLCASSTIAGARNEQFFGPGTRLTVL.

This chain uses TRBV5-1 with TRBJ2-1; tentatively, D is TRBD1 (5 bases). The CDR3 runs 15 residues. Between the trimmed V and J ends, which lost 0 bases and 1 base, there was a span of 8 bases. Germline-derived CDR1 and CDR2 are SGHRS and YFSETQ. The CDR3: CASSLATVSYNEQFF. Here the CDR3 DNA reads TGCGCCAGCAGCTTGGCGACAGTATCCTACAATGAGCAGTTCTTC. The entire variable domain, with the rest obtained from reference TRBV5-1 and TRBJ2-1, is as follows: KAGVTQTPRYLIKTRGQQVTLSCSPISGHRSVSWYQQTPGQGLQFLFEYFSETQRNKGNFPGRFSGRQFSNSRSEMNVSTLELGDSALYLCASSLATVSYNEQFFGPGTRLTVL.